This entry concerns a single TCR beta chain. V shed 7 bases and J shed 2 bases, with 12 bases lying between them. Germline CDR1 MNHEY, CDR2 SMNVEV (reference sequence). The CDR3 covers 14 residues. The data stem from a study of cytomegalovirus exposure and HLA in healthy donors. In the study overall: Early released data had tens of millions of unique TCRs, all coming from HLA-typed donors.

PCR was performed using 60 Vbeta and 13 Jbeta primers. Assay used: immunoSEQ multiplex PCR; TCRdb lists only in-frame clones, some missing. The sample holds 150,000 to 200,000 clones; about 83% are singletons and the top ten take about 0.9%. The chain joins TRBV27 to TRBJ2-1, with D maybe TRBD2 (5 bases). The receptor was derived from a woman aged 30 to 39 in good health and CMV-seronegative. The sample taken for sequencing was PBMCs. The CDR3, as DNA: TGTGCCAGCAATAGCGACGGGGCCTACAATGAGCAGTTCTTC. Amino acids: CASNSDGAYNEQFF.